This T cell receptor beta chain appears in the sequencing data of a study of blood T cell repertoires in COVID-19. The junction had 1 base not matched to a gene; V was cut back by 3 bases and J by 4 bases. The CDR3 consists of 14 residues. CDR1 and CDR2 (germline): SEHNR, FQNEAQ (reference sequence). The study drew participants aged about 18 to 89 years from under 30 US areas. Categorization into cohorts depended on clinical history that participants reported. Data came from immunoSEQ multiplex PCR; TCRdb stores just in-frame clones and leaves some out. The table records 300,000 to 400,000 clones, more than 75% of them present only once.

The chain couples TRBV7-9 to TRBJ2-3; 10 bases agree with TRBD1. This clonotype originated in a woman aged 25 to 39 with acute COVID-19. The specimen was PBMCs or T cells enriched from blood (not recorded which). The CDR3 protein is CASSLTGGPDTQYF. In DNA form, the CDR3 reads TGTGCCAGCAGCTTGACAGGGGGCCCAGATACGCAGTATTTT.